This TCR beta chain was profiled in a study of shared T cell receptors in the human thymus (dated by TCRdb to about 2021). For the wider study: The study examined how self-reactive, shared T-cell receptor alpha chains are generated in the human thymus.

Libraries came from the immunoSEQ multiplex PCR assay. The table comes from immuneACCESS by way of TCRdb, which keeps in-frame sequences with V and J called. Part of the clones is missing from these tables; in studies checked, under half for an unresolved V gene and the rest for unknown reasons. The sample contains roughly 500,000 clones, around 82% of them found a single time. 0.01% to 0.015% of the sample is held by the ten biggest clonotypes. The CDR3 has 18 amino acids, counting the end cysteine and phenylalanine. The DNA shown is the 54-base CDR3, in frame from base 1. Per the germline V gene, SNHLY is the CDR1 and FYNNEI is the CDR2. For this chain, trimming is 4 bases at the V end and 5 bases at the J end, and the number of junction bases without a gene match is 16. Points on this clone: There is no known antigen for this receptor. Per-base quality was not reported, and no clone a single base away is much larger than it.

These same data were also listed under a study on human thymus T cells. As the second study states: The donors were immunologically healthy infants in Finland who had open corrective cardiac surgery for congenital heart defects. Thymus tissue was obtained as surgical resects removed during corrective cardiac surgery. Usage of V and J gene segments appeared to be biased in both the thymic and the peripheral blood repertoires. According to the related research, thymic TCR repertoires were highly overlapping among unrelated individuals. The study characterized TCR alpha and beta repertoires from fewer than 10 infant thymus samples and a few related peripheral blood samples. Donor ages ranging from about 6 to 250 days were recorded, and about six male and a couple of female infants were included in the cohort. Thymocytes were released mechanically from tissue and stored at -70 °C as pellets of roughly 9.5-31 million cells. Genomic DNA was extracted from frozen cell pellets with a QIAsymphony instrument. Using the immunoSEQ multiplex PCR assay, the TCRB and TCRAD loci were amplified from a standardized quantity of quality-controlled genomic DNA. Amplicons spanned the V(D)J region at a length sufficient to cover the CDR3 and identify V and J genes. Amplicon sequencing was performed on an Illumina platform through the commercial immunoSEQ service. Corrections for primer bias and sequencing errors followed previously described methods, while TCRAD and TCRB definitions were based on the IMGT database. Analysis of the repertoires was done with immunoSEQ Analyzer 3.0 and VDJTools and included basic statistics, V/J segment usage, diversity estimates, rarefaction and pairwise overlap. Diversity was estimated with Chao1, ChaoE, Efron-Thisted, Shannon and inverse Simpson indices, and also on datasets down-sampled to the smallest sample. For repertoire overlap, CDR3 nucleotide sequence, V gene and J gene had to match strictly, and clustering was done by Jaccard-based multidimensional scaling. On average, roughly 850,000 unique TCRB clonotypes were obtained from thymus samples, compared with about 84,000 from blood samples.

What was sequenced was thymocytes. This TCR derives from a boy in the first two years of life with a congenital heart defect. Donor details come from another sample of the same person, matched by shared clones. The chain uses TRBV2 and TRBJ2-1; 8 bases in the junction line up with TRBD2. The DNA reads as follows: TGTGCCAGCAGTGGGATCCCAACCGAGCGGGAGTTCGACAATGAGCAGTTCTTC. Its translation reads: CASSGIPTEREFDNEQFF. The reference TRBV2 and TRBJ2-1 proteins fill in what lies around the CDR3, so the full variable domain reads EPEVTQTPSHQVTQMGQEVILRCVPISNHLYFYWYRQILGQKVEFLVSFYNNEISEKSEIFDDQFSVERPDGSNFTLKIRSTKLEDSAMYFCASSGIPTEREFDNEQFFGPGTRLTVL.